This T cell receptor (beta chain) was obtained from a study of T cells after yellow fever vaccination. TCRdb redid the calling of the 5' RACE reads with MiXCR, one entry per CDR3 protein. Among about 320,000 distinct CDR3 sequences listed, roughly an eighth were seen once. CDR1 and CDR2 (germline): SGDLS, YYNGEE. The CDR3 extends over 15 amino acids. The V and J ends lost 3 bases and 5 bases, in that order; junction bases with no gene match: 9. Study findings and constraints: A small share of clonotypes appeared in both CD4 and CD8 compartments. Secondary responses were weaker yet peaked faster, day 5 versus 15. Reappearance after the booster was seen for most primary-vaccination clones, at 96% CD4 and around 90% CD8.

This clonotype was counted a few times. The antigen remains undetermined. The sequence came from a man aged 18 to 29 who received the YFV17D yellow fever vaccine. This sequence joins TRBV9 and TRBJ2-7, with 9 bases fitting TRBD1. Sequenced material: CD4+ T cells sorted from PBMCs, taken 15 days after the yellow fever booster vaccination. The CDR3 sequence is CASSATGGSVHEQYF. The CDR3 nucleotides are TGTGCCAGCAGCGCAACAGGGGGCTCGGTCCACGAGCAGTACTTC. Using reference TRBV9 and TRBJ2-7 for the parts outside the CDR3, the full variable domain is DSGVTQTPKHLITATGQRVTLRCSPRSGDLSVYWYQQSLDQGLQFLIQYYNGEERAKGNILERFSAQQFPDLHSELNLSSLELGDSALYFCASSATGGSVHEQYFGPGTRLTVT.